What follows describes a single T cell receptor beta chain. Its specificity is unknown. Looked up from germline, CDR1 is SGHTA and CDR2 is FQGNSA. The CDR3 contains 14 residues. V was pared by 5 bases and J by 5 bases, with 3 bases of the junction left unmatched. The single heparinised draw taken from each donor contained roughly 100 mL of blood on average. Markers CD45RO/CCR7/CD25/CD127/CD95/CD27 served to sort CD4+ naive, central memory, regulatory and stem cell-like memory cells. This entry comes from a study of beta chain features in type 1 diabetes. Investigators reverse transcribed all isolated RNA, so they sequenced expressed TCRB transcripts. The data were produced by immunoSEQ multiplex PCR, yet TCRdb's version contains in-frame clones alone and is incomplete. The sample carries under 150,000 clones, 48% recorded once. Study-wide findings and caveats: People with Type 1 diabetes carried modestly yet significantly shorter TCRB CDR3s in all four CD4+ subsets.

The chain joins TRBV7-2 to TRBJ2-2; TRBD1 matches at 9 bases. The sample consisted of Tregs from blood. This TCR derives from a man in his late teens or twenties in good health. DNA for the CDR3: TGTGCCAGCAGCCGGGACAGGGCTACCGGGGAGCTGTTTTTT. The encoded protein is CASSRDRATGELFF.